This entry lists 22 T cell receptor beta chains sequenced from one sample in a study of OX40 agonist ivuxolimab in advanced cancers. Data came from immunoSEQ multiplex PCR; TCRdb stores just in-frame clones and leaves some out. The sample yields about 86,000 clones, about 89% seen once. The starting material was CD4+ or CD8+ T cells sorted from blood, obtained in a trial of the OX40 agonist ivuxolimab. The receptors come from an adult with an advanced solid tumor such as melanoma, head and neck, liver or kidney cancer.

V is TRBV5-1 and J is TRBJ2-7; D unresolved. The CDR3 loop spans 10 amino acids. Trimming stripped 9 bases from V and 8 bases from J, with 12 bases between. Germline CDR1 reads SGHRS; CDR2 reads YFSETQ. Written as DNA, the CDR3 is TGCGCCACCTACGAGCCCCAGCAGTACTTC. Translated, it gives CATYEPQQYF.

The chain combines TRBV10-2 with TRBJ2-5, with TRBD2 matching 8 bases. V was clipped by 0 bases and J by 4 bases; unmatched bases: 7. The CDR3 extends over 16 amino acids. In germline, CDR1 is WSHSY, CDR2 SAAADI. DNA for the CDR3: TGCGCCAGCAGTGAGTCGCGGGGGACTAGTAGAGAGACCCAGTACTTC. Translating gives CASSESRGTSRETQYF.

This rearrangement joins TRBV27 to TRBJ2-3; D is perhaps TRBD1 (6 bases). The CDR3 length is 14 residues. The V gene lost 10 bases and the J gene lost 2 bases, with 16 bases spanning the gap. CDR1 MNHEY and CDR2 SMNVEV come from the germline V gene (reference sequence). As DNA, the CDR3 is TGTGCCACCGGGAACAGGGTTGACACAGATACGCAGTATTTT. It yields the protein CATGNRVDTDTQYF.

The chain combines TRBV13 with TRBJ2-3, with 8 positions matching TRBD2. V lost 5 bases to trimming and J lost 5 bases; unmatched junction nucleotides: 9. Germline loops: CDR1 PRHDT, CDR2 FYEKMQ (reference sequence). The length of the CDR3 is 15 residues. The CDR3 sequence: CASSLGRAPLDTQYF. The CDR3 DNA is TGTGCCAGCAGCCTCGGGAGGGCCCCCCTAGATACGCAGTATTTT.

This clone was seen a single time. The chain couples TRBV5-6 to TRBJ1-2; no clear D gene. V lost 2 bases to trimming and J lost 7 bases, with 12 bases between them. Per the germline V gene, CDR1 is SGHDT and CDR2 is YYEEEE. The CDR3 length is 13 residues. The CDR3 coding sequence is TGTGCCAGCAGCTTAAGAGGGCTTGGTGGCTACACCTTC. This sequence encodes CASSLRGLGGYTF.

This chain uses TRBV30 with TRBJ1-3, with D hard to call. There are 12 residues in the CDR3. Trimming left V 5 bases short and J 0 bases short, with 5 bases between. Germline assignment: CDR1 GTSNPN and CDR2 SVGIG (reference sequence). The CDR3 reads CAWGISGNTIYF. DNA of the CDR3: TGTGCCTGGGGGATCTCTGGAAACACCATATATTTT.

The chain combines TRBV10-2 with TRBJ1-5; D gene uncertain. The CDR3 is 14 residues long. Germline V gives CDR1 WSHSY, CDR2 SAAADI. V dropped 6 bases and J dropped 2 bases, with 11 bases sitting between them. The CDR3 is CASSFDGRNQPQHF. Here the CDR3 DNA reads TGCGCCAGCAGCTTCGACGGGCGCAATCAGCCCCAGCATTTT.

This chain joins TRBV6-5 and TRBJ1-2; 7 bases line up with TRBD1. This CDR3 has 15 amino acids. CDR1 is MNHEY, CDR2 SVGAGI, per germline. The V segment lost 6 bases and the J segment 3 bases; nucleotides outside the gene matches: 10. In nucleotides, the CDR3 is TGTGCCAGCAGCCGCCTTCCAGGGGGACACTATGGCTACACCTTC. Translating gives CASSRLPGGHYGYTF.

The chain couples TRBV9 to TRBJ1-2; no firm D call. This CDR3 has 13 residues. Trimming took 5 bases from V and 0 from J, leaving 8 bases between them. Germline CDR1 reads SGDLS; CDR2 reads YYNGEE. The CDR3 DNA is TGTGCCAGCAGGGGTCCTACTAACTATGGCTACACCTTC. Protein product: CASRGPTNYGYTF.

The chain is built from TRBV5-4 and TRBJ2-3, with unresolved D. The CDR3 runs 15 residues. Deletions cut 0 bases from V and 2 bases from J, with 10 bases between. The germline V gene encodes CDR1 SGHNT and CDR2 YYREEE (reference sequence). CDR3 nucleotide sequence: TGTGCCAGCAGCTTGGACGTAGTTATCACAGATACGCAGTATTTT. Its protein product is CASSLDVVITDTQYF.

V usage is TRBV30 and J usage is TRBJ2-7, with TRBD1 identical over 8 bases. Germline CDR1 is GTSNPN and CDR2 is SVGIG (reference sequence). V dropped 4 bases and J dropped 6; count of bases not matched to a gene: 8. This CDR3 spans 13 amino acids. The CDR3 reads CAWTLGQVGEQYF. In DNA form, the CDR3 reads TGTGCCTGGACACTGGGACAGGTTGGCGAGCAGTACTTC.

The V gene is TRBV11-2, the J gene TRBJ1-5, with 7 bases identical to TRBD1. The junction had 4 bases not matched to a gene; V was cut back by 0 bases and J by 5 bases. Per the germline V gene, CDR1 is SGHAT and CDR2 is FQNNGV. This CDR3 spans 15 amino acids. CDR3 amino acids: CASSLEGTVYQPQHF. The CDR3 nucleotides are TGTGCCAGCAGCTTAGAAGGGACAGTCTATCAGCCCCAGCATTTT.

This clone was picked up a small number of times. J is TRBJ1-3 and V is TRBV4-1; D gene unclear. Germline-derived CDR1 and CDR2 are MGHRA and YSYEKL. With 4 bases removed from V and 8 bases from J, the gap between germline ends came to 12 bases. The CDR3 runs to 13 residues. The CDR3 spells CASSRTFGDTIYF. As DNA, the CDR3 is TGCGCCAGCAGCCGGACTTTCGGAGACACCATATATTTT.

This clone was recorded only once. This chain links TRBV27 with TRBJ2-4, with TRBD1 as a possible D gene (7 bases). V gave up 0 bases and J gave up 9 bases, with 12 bases separating them. Germline V lookup: CDR1 MNHEY, CDR2 SMNVEV (reference sequence). The CDR3 runs 14 residues. The CDR3 is CASSLSPQGGIQYF. CDR3 nucleotides: TGTGCCAGCAGTTTATCCCCTCAGGGGGGCATTCAGTACTTC.

The chain employs TRBV6-5 and TRBJ1-1, with D possibly matching TRBD1 (5 bases). CDR1 is MNHEY and CDR2 is SVGAGI in the germline V gene. Trimming cost V 2 bases and J 3 bases, with 10 bases left between them. The CDR3 length is 14 residues. For the CDR3, the DNA is TGTGCCAGCAGTTACCTGGGGGGTGACACTGAAGCTTTCTTT. Protein product: CASSYLGGDTEAFF.

The chain joins TRBV18 to TRBJ1-4; D unclear. Germline values: CDR1 KGHSH, CDR2 LQKENI. The CDR3 has 14 amino acids. V lost 0 bases and J lost 7, with 9 bases in between. Here the CDR3 reads CASSPPADGEKLFF. The CDR3 DNA sequence: TGTGCCAGCTCACCACCGGCAGATGGTGAAAAACTGTTTTTT.

The rearrangement links TRBV10-2 to TRBJ2-3, with 9 positions matching TRBD2. V dropped 7 bases and J dropped 2; count of bases not matched to a gene: 13. Germline V gene data show CDR1 as WSHSY and CDR2 as SAAADI. The CDR3 contains 17 residues. CDR3 sequence (DNA): TGCGCCAGCATCTTGAGGTGGGCGGGAGGGCCCACAGATACGCAGTATTTT. This translates into CASILRWAGGPTDTQYF.

The gene calls are TRBV6-6 and TRBJ2-7, with 7 bases matching TRBD2. The CDR3 sequence is 15 residues long. The germline V gene has CDR1 MNHNY and CDR2 SVGAGI (reference sequence). V shed 6 bases and J 3 bases; nucleotides not matched to a gene: 11. CDR3 nucleotide sequence: TGTGCCAGCAGGCCTGAGGGGAGGGGAGGCTACGAGCAGTACTTC. Protein sequence: CASRPEGRGGYEQYF.

This chain joins TRBV18 and TRBJ2-1, with 12 bases that match TRBD2. This CDR3 has 18 amino acids. Germline CDR1 is KGHSH and CDR2 is LQKENI. The trim removed 1 base at V and 7 bases at J, leaving 11 bases unmatched. Here the CDR3 reads CASSPRETSGSMINEQFF. The CDR3 DNA follows: TGTGCCAGCTCACCACGGGAGACTAGCGGGAGTATGATAAATGAGCAGTTCTTC. The complete variable domain, with remaining parts taken from reference TRBV18 and TRBJ2-1, reads NAGVMQNPRHLVRRRGQEARLRCSPMKGHSHVYWYRQLPEEGLKFMVYLQKENIIDESGMPKERFSAEFPKEGPSILRIQQVVRGDSAAYFCASSPRETSGSMINEQFFGPGTRLTVL.

V gene TRBV5-5 combines with J gene TRBJ2-7, with a tentative D call TRBD2 (6 bases). Trimming took off 4 bases at V and 3 bases at J, with 26 bases between the two ends. CDR1 and CDR2 (germline): SGHKS, YYEKEE (reference sequence). This CDR3 has 18 residues. Written as DNA, the CDR3 is TGTGCCAGCAGCCCGGGGCTAGCGTTGGCTGCAGCCGACTACGAGCAGTACTTC. It yields the protein CASSPGLALAAADYEQYF.

The genes are TRBV11-3 and TRBJ1-1; TRBD1 matches 7 bases. V lost 5 bases, J lost 2 bases, and 17 bases stayed unmatched. Germline loops: CDR1 SGHNT, CDR2 YENEEA. CDR3 length: 18 residues. CDR3 amino acids: CASSQKRGTETINTEAFF. The CDR3 nucleotides read TGTGCCAGCAGCCAAAAGCGCGGGACAGAAACCATAAACACTGAAGCTTTCTTT.

The genes are TRBV29-1 and TRBJ2-7, with 10 bases aligning to TRBD2. Germline V gene sequence: CDR1 SQVTM, CDR2 ANQGSEA. The CDR3 sequence is 15 residues long. The trim removed 4 bases at V and 6 bases at J, leaving 12 bases unmatched. CDR3 DNA: TGCAGCGTTGGTAAAACTAGCGGGATGGTGGGCGAGCAGTACTTC. Its translation is CSVGKTSGMVGEQYF.